The 27 T cell receptor beta chains reported below all come from one sample, sequenced in a study of vaccination effects on CD4 cells after COVID-19. Generated by immunoSEQ multiplex PCR, the TCRdb table keeps only in-frame clones and is missing some. The sample yields about 33,000 clones, approximately 78% seen once. Sequencing was preceded by expansion of antigen-specific CD4+ T cells with viral peptide pools in the ViraFEST assay. Following a 10-day culture, CD4+ T cells were purified. Participants each got two BNT162b2 or mRNA-1273 vaccine doses. These receptors have no identified antigens. The starting material was CD4+ T cells from PBMCs cultured with HCoV-NL63 spike peptides, obtained after COVID-19 vaccination. The origin of the receptors is a human donor who received a COVID-19 vaccine. Some clones in this sample may be carry-over from other donors' samples.

This chain uses TRBV7-8 with TRBJ1-3, with TRBD1 as a possible D gene (5 bases). The V gene lost 5 bases and the J gene lost 2 bases, with 13 bases spanning the gap. The CDR3 is 15 amino acids. In germline, CDR1 is SGHVS, CDR2 FQNEAQ. In DNA, the CDR3 is TGTGCCAGCAGCCAAACGGGGGGAACTGGAAACACCATATATTTT. This gives the protein CASSQTGGTGNTIYF.

The chain joins TRBV6-6 to TRBJ2-7; possibly TRBD2 for D (5 bases). Germline-derived CDR1 and CDR2 are MNHNY and SVGAGI (reference sequence). Between the trimmed V and J ends, which lost 0 bases and 5 bases, there was a span of 11 bases. There are 14 residues in the CDR3. The CDR3 bases are TGTGCCAGCAGTTACTCGGACTCCTGGGACGAGCAGTACGTC. This gives the protein CASSYSDSWDEQYV.

The chain uses TRBV5-1 and TRBJ2-3; 8 bases line up with TRBD2. The germline CDR1 and CDR2 sequences are SGHRS and YFSETQ. With V trimmed by 0 bases and J by 6 bases, 12 bases remained unmatched. This CDR3 comprises 17 residues. The CDR3, as DNA: TGCGCCAGCAGCTTGGCCCACACGGGGGGGATGGCGGATACGCAGTATTTT. It specifies CASSLAHTGGMADTQYF. The whole variable domain, remainder taken from reference TRBV5-1 and TRBJ2-3, is KAGVTQTPRYLIKTRGQQVTLSCSPISGHRSVSWYQQTPGQGLQFLFEYFSETQRNKGNFPGRFSGRQFSNSRSEMNVSTLELGDSALYLCASSLAHTGGMADTQYFGPGTRLTVL.

This chain connects TRBV29-1 to TRBJ2-1, with D possibly TRBD1 on 5 matching bases. Trimming cost V 1 base and J 3 bases, with 10 bases left between them. The CDR3 extends over 14 amino acids. CDR1 and CDR2 (germline): SQVTM, ANQGSEA. CDR3 residues: CSVEVPDIYNEQFF. Written as DNA, the CDR3 is TGCAGCGTTGAAGTCCCGGACATCTACAATGAGCAGTTCTTC.

The V and J genes are TRBV19 and TRBJ2-5; D unresolved. V was trimmed by 3 bases and J by 2 bases, leaving 7 bases between them. The germline V gene has CDR1 LNHDA and CDR2 SQIVND (reference sequence). There are 13 residues in the CDR3. DNA for the CDR3: TGTGCCAGTAGTATCCTGGGACAAGAGACCCAGTACTTC. This gives the protein CASSILGQETQYF.

The chain carries TRBV9 and TRBJ2-3; 7 positions match TRBD2. The CDR3 has 15 residues. The trim removed 1 base at V and 0 bases at J, leaving 2 bases unmatched. The germline V gene has CDR1 SGDLS and CDR2 YYNGEE. CDR3 amino acids: CASSVFGGSTDTQYF. The CDR3 bases are TGTGCCAGCAGCGTATTCGGGGGGAGCACAGATACGCAGTATTTT.

The genes are TRBV2 and TRBJ1-5; D gene unclear. V lost 6 bases and J lost 3, with 15 bases in between. This CDR3 has 15 amino acids. Germline values: CDR1 SNHLY, CDR2 FYNNEI. The CDR3 nucleotides read TGTGCCAGCAGAGCGGAAGGTGGGAACAATCAGCCCCAGCATTTT. Translated: CASRAEGGNNQPQHF.

As DNA, the CDR3 is TGTGCCAGCTCCGAGGCAGACACGACTAATGAAAAACTGTTTTTT. Translation: CASSEADTTNEKLFF. The gene calls are TRBV11-2 and TRBJ1-4; no clear D gene. V gave up 8 bases and J gave up 2 bases, with 15 bases separating them. The germline V gene encodes CDR1 SGHAT and CDR2 FQNNGV. The CDR3 is made up of 15 amino acids.

The CDR3 region has the DNA TGTGCCAGCAGCGATGGACCTGCTAGCACAGATACGCAGTATTTT. It encodes CASSDGPASTDTQYF. The chain uses TRBV9 and TRBJ2-3; D is undetermined. Germline V gives CDR1 SGDLS, CDR2 YYNGEE. The CDR3 length is 15 residues. V lost 3 bases to trimming and J lost 0 bases, with 11 bases between them.

This rearrangement joins TRBV5-8 to TRBJ2-7; D is perhaps TRBD2 (6 bases). With 3 bases removed from V and 0 bases from J, the gap between germline ends came to 13 bases. The CDR3 sequence is 15 residues long. Germline CDR1 is SGHTS and CDR2 is YDEGEE. The CDR3 nucleotides read TGTGCCAGCAGCTCCCCGTTGGGGGGCTCCTACGAGCAGTACGTC. Encoded protein: CASSSPLGGSYEQYV.

The chain couples TRBV28 to TRBJ1-6; D is possibly TRBD1 (5 bases). V lost 7 bases to trimming and J lost 10 bases, with 20 bases between them. The CDR3 sequence is 15 residues long. Germline V gene sequence: CDR1 MDHEN, CDR2 SYDVKM. In DNA, the CDR3 is TGTGCCAGCACCCGGAGGTCAGGGTACGGATCACCCCTCCACTTT. This codes for CASTRRSGYGSPLHF.

Here the CDR3 DNA reads TGTGCCAGCAGCTTGCCAGCTAACTTAGGCTACAATGAGCAGTTCTTC. The encoded protein is CASSLPANLGYNEQFF. The rearrangement joins TRBV5-4 to TRBJ2-1; D call uncertain. The CDR3 is 16 amino acids. The ends were cut back, 1 base at V and 3 bases at J, with 14 bases in the middle. The germline CDR1 and CDR2 sequences are SGHNT and YYREEE (reference sequence).

The chain combines TRBV27 with TRBJ2-1; 9 bases map to TRBD2. J was trimmed by 4 bases and V by 7 bases; bases with no gene match: 17. CDR3 length: 18 amino acids. Per the germline V gene, CDR1 is MNHEY and CDR2 is SMNVEV (reference sequence). The CDR3 reads CASTFERGAQRNYNEQFF. As DNA, the CDR3 is TGTGCCAGCACTTTCGAGCGGGGGGCGCAGAGAAATTACAATGAGCAGTTCTTC.

This clone was counted between two and nine times. The chain is built from TRBV24-1 and TRBJ1-1; 9 positions agree with TRBD1. V shed 3 bases and J 1 base; nucleotides not matched to a gene: 5. The CDR3 covers 16 residues. Germline CDR1 is KGHDR and CDR2 is SFDVKD. CDR3: CATSDRGTGRNTEAFF. The CDR3 coding sequence is TGTGCCACCAGTGATCGAGGGACAGGGCGGAACACTGAAGCTTTCTTT.

V usage is TRBV2 and J usage is TRBJ2-1, with D possibly being TRBD1 or TRBD2 (5 bases each). From germline, CDR1 is SNHLY and CDR2 FYNNEI. V lost 1 base to trimming and J lost 12 bases, with 10 bases between them. The CDR3 contains 12 residues. CDR3 DNA: TGTGCCAGCAGTGAAGGAGGGGCCGGGCAGTTCTTC. It encodes CASSEGGAGQFF. The full variable domain, its missing parts supplied by reference TRBV2 and TRBJ2-1, is EPEVTQTPSHQVTQMGQEVILRCVPISNHLYFYWYRQILGQKVEFLVSFYNNEISEKSEIFDDQFSVERPDGSNFTLKIRSTKLEDSAMYFCASSEGGAGQFFGPGTRLTVL.

The chain recombines TRBV24-1 with TRBJ2-5, with 8 bases aligning to TRBD1. Germline-derived CDR1 and CDR2 are KGHDR and SFDVKD. There are 14 residues in the CDR3. V shed 4 bases and J 3 bases; nucleotides not matched to a gene: 3. CDR3 in amino acids: CATSDRTGKETQYF. The DNA of the CDR3 is TGTGCCACCAGTGACAGGACAGGGAAAGAGACCCAGTACTTC.

The chain couples TRBV28 to TRBJ2-7, with D perhaps matching TRBD1 or TRBD2 (5 bases each). The germline V gene has CDR1 MDHEN and CDR2 SYDVKM. The CDR3 length is 14 residues. Trimming left V 6 bases short and J 3 bases short, with 15 bases between. This chain's CDR3 is CASRRSRDGYEQYV. CDR3 coding DNA: TGTGCCAGCAGAAGATCCCGGGACGGCTACGAGCAGTACGTC.

The V and J genes are TRBV2 and TRBJ2-2; 11 positions match TRBD2. CDR3 length equals 16 residues. Per germline, CDR1 SNHLY and CDR2 FYNNEI. V lost 6 bases to trimming and J lost 1 base; unmatched junction nucleotides: 4. The CDR3 DNA is TGTGCCAGCAGAAGCCTAGCGGGGGGGAACACCGGGGAGCTGTTTTTT. Its translation: CASRSLAGGNTGELFF.

V usage is TRBV28 and J usage is TRBJ1-2; 9 positions agree with TRBD1. Per the germline V gene, CDR1 is MDHEN and CDR2 is SYDVKM. With V trimmed by 2 bases and J by 5 bases, 0 bases remained unmatched. This CDR3 is 13 amino acids long. CDR3 sequence reads: CASSLGQGYGYTF. Here the CDR3 DNA reads TGTGCCAGCAGTTTAGGACAGGGGTATGGCTACACCTTC.

This clone was counted between two and nine times. Other DNA sequences in the same sample also yield this CDR3. The chain carries TRBV12-3 or TRBV12-4 and TRBJ1-3; D ambiguous. Deletions cut 4 bases from V and 7 bases from J, with 5 bases between. This CDR3 is 11 amino acids long. This CDR3 reads CASSSGNTIYF. For the CDR3, the DNA is TGTGCCAGCAGTTCCGGCAACACCATATATTTT.

The chain joins TRBV28 to TRBJ2-3, with 7 bases that match TRBD2. CDR1 is MDHEN and CDR2 is SYDVKM in the germline V gene. There are 15 residues in the CDR3. The ends lost 6 bases at V and 4 bases at J; junction bases unmatched: 10. CDR3 region: CASSMAGESADTQYF. The CDR3 region has the DNA TGTGCCAGCAGCATGGCGGGGGAATCCGCAGATACGCAGTATTTT.

This clone was seen a single time. This chain links TRBV2 with TRBJ1-1; D is ambiguous. Trimming stripped 6 bases from V and 0 bases from J, with 8 bases between. Germline-derived CDR1 and CDR2 are SNHLY and FYNNEI. The CDR3 is made up of 13 amino acids. This chain's CDR3 is CASRPDLNTEAFF. In DNA, the CDR3 is TGTGCCAGCAGGCCGGATCTGAACACTGAAGCTTTCTTT.

Details on this clone: At one boundary the junction diverges from the germline segment, which might be a read error. Distinct nucleotide sequences in the sample also encode this CDR3. The chain carries TRBV28 and TRBJ1-2, with a weak D call TRBD1 (6 bases). The CDR3 sequence is 14 residues long. In germline, CDR1 is MDHEN, CDR2 SYDVKM. The CDR3 DNA reads as TGTGCTAGCAGCCCCCCCGGGGGGCGAAATGGCTACACCTTC. Its translation is CASSPPGGRNGYTF.

The chain uses TRBV6-1 and TRBJ1-2, with 9 bases lining up with TRBD1. Germline CDR1 MNHNS, CDR2 SASEGT. The J segment lost 6 bases and the V segment lost 0 bases, leaving 11 bases of the junction unmatched. The CDR3 is 17 amino acids. The DNA of the CDR3 is TGTGCCAGCAGTGAAGCTATCCGCGGGACAGGGAGGGATGGCTACACCTTC. Its protein product is CASSEAIRGTGRDGYTF.

The J gene is TRBJ2-7, the V gene TRBV7-3; weak D call: TRBD2 (7 bases). The CDR3 runs to 17 residues. From germline, CDR1 is SGHTA and CDR2 FQGTGA. V was shortened by 1 base and J by 2 bases, with 18 bases between the two germline ends. The CDR3 region is CASSLIWRGTRTYEQYF. The CDR3 DNA follows: TGTGCCAGCAGCTTAATTTGGCGGGGGACACGGACCTACGAGCAGTACTTC.

With regard to this clone: The junction shows a germline mismatch at one end, possibly a read error. J is TRBJ2-3 and V is TRBV19; 9 bases are a match to TRBD1. This CDR3 contains 15 residues. Per germline, CDR1 LNHDA and CDR2 SQIVND (reference sequence). The CDR3 protein is CASSLDRGYTDTQYF. The CDR3 DNA reads TGTGCCAGTAGTTTAGACAGGGGGTACACAGATACGCAGTATTTT.

This clone was seen only once. The chain joins TRBV5-1 to TRBJ2-1; a possible D gene is TRBD1 (6 bases). The germline gives CDR1 SGHRS, CDR2 YFSETQ. CDR3 length equals 15 residues. V shed 4 bases and J shed 9 bases, with 20 bases lying between them. As DNA, the CDR3 is TGCGCCAGCAGCATACTCCGGGACAATCGAGGTGAGCAGTTCTTC. Residues: CASSILRDNRGEQFF.